Following are 29 T cell receptor beta chains from one sample sequenced in a study of Ad26.COV2.S vaccination and SARS-CoV-2 variants listed by TCRdb under 2021. Libraries were constructed by the immunoSEQ multiplex PCR assay. TCRdb provides this immuneACCESS table in a form limited to in-frame rearrangements. Some clones are lacking; in checked studies, under half of them reflect an unresolved V gene, and why the rest are absent is not known. The sample table holds approximately 460,000 clones, of which about nine tenths were seen once. The ten largest make up 1.5% to 2% of the sample. The sample's treatment or condition, from its label and the paper: roughly 20 received Ad26.COV2.S at low or high dose, single or two shots; about 5 received placebo; per-sample allocation not given. For vaccine and placebo recipients, the sequenced repertoires came from samples collected on day 63 after the first injection.

Sample: peripheral blood, taken in a trial of Ad26.COV2.S vaccine versus placebo. The source is a person aged 18 to 65 who received the Ad26.COV2.S COVID-19 vaccine or a placebo.

V usage is TRBV29-1 and J usage is TRBJ2-1; D not certain. With 6 bases removed from V and 7 bases from J, the gap between germline ends came to 22 bases. The CDR3 length is 15 residues. Germline V gene sequence: CDR1 SQVTM, CDR2 ANQGSEA. CDR3 sequence: CSVNSGSAWENEQFF. The CDR3 coding sequence is TGCAGCGTAAACTCCGGGTCGGCCTGGGAAAATGAGCAGTTCTTC.

This chain joins TRBV30 and TRBJ1-4; 7 bases fit TRBD1. With 2 bases clipped from V and 7 bases from J, the junction kept 7 bases outside the gene matches. The CDR3 runs 14 residues. Looked up from germline, CDR1 is GTSNPN and CDR2 is SVGIG (reference sequence). The CDR3 region has the DNA TGTGCCTGGAGTAGGCAGGGGGGGATTGAAAAACTGTTTTTT. This codes for CAWSRQGGIEKLFF.

The chain couples TRBV19 to TRBJ2-5; 9 positions match TRBD1. CDR1 LNHDA and CDR2 SQIVND come from the germline V gene (reference sequence). This CDR3 region has 15 residues. The trim removed 1 base at V and 5 bases at J, leaving 5 bases unmatched. This chain's CDR3 is CASSIVGTGWETQYF. The CDR3 DNA sequence: TGTGCCAGTAGTATAGTTGGGACAGGGTGGGAGACCCAGTACTTC.

This chain connects TRBV28 to TRBJ2-1, with 8 positions matching TRBD2. Germline V gives CDR1 MDHEN, CDR2 SYDVKM. V was pared by 6 bases and J by 6 bases, with 13 bases of the junction left unmatched. The CDR3 is 16 residues long. The CDR3 DNA is TGTGCCAGCAGCGTATTAGCGGGATGGGAAATCAATGAGCAGTTCTTC. Residues: CASSVLAGWEINEQFF.

V gene TRBV19 combines with J gene TRBJ2-2; TRBD2 matches 9 bases. V gave up 10 bases and J gave up 0 bases; unmatched junction bases: 3. The CDR3 extends over 14 amino acids. Germline CDR1 reads LNHDA; CDR2 reads SQIVND (reference sequence). CDR3 nucleotides: TGTGCCACGAGGACTAGCGCGAACACCGGGGAGCTGTTTTTT. It specifies CATRTSANTGELFF.

The rearrangement uses TRBV4-1 and TRBJ1-5, with D unclear. There are 13 residues in the CDR3. CDR1 and CDR2 from the germline V gene are MGHRA and YSYEKL. Trimming took off 1 base at V and 3 bases at J, with 4 bases between the two ends. CDR3 nucleotides: TGCGCCAGCAGCCAAGTACACAATCAGCCCCAGCATTTT. Translation: CASSQVHNQPQHF.

This clone was counted once. This sequence joins TRBV7-9 and TRBJ2-3; D is undetermined. V was pared by 2 bases and J by 2 bases, with 8 bases between. Germline V gene sequence: CDR1 SEHNR, CDR2 FQNEAQ (reference sequence). CDR3 length: 14 amino acids. The CDR3 here is CASSLSGDTDTQYF. CDR3 DNA: TGTGCCAGCAGCTTATCTGGGGACACAGATACGCAGTATTTT. The variable domain in full, completed from reference TRBV7-9 and TRBJ2-3, reads DTGVSQNPRHKITKRGQNVTFRCDPISEHNRLYWYRQTLGQGPEFLTYFQNEAQLEKSRLLSDRFSAERPKGSFSTLEIQRTEQGDSAMYLCASSLSGDTDTQYFGPGTRLTVL.

The chain has TRBV19 and TRBJ1-2, with D tentatively TRBD1 (5 bases). The CDR3 runs to 14 residues. V lost 7 bases to trimming and J lost 8 bases, with 20 bases between them. Germline assignment: CDR1 LNHDA and CDR2 SQIVND (reference sequence). The CDR3 sequence: CASTDRASGQGYTF. The CDR3 DNA reads as TGTGCCAGTACCGACCGGGCCTCAGGGCAGGGCTACACCTTC.

Of note for this clone: Just one base apart from a much larger clone, this may be a read error. This chain connects TRBV6-5 to TRBJ1-3; D unclear. V was pared by 4 bases and J by 0 bases, with 4 bases between. Germline V lookup: CDR1 MNHEY, CDR2 SVGAGI. The CDR3 runs 13 residues. The chain's CDR3 is CASSSNSGNTIYF. In DNA, the CDR3 is TGTGCCAGCAGTTCTAACTCTGGAAACACCATATATTTT.

This clone was picked up a small number of times. This sequence joins TRBV7-3 and TRBJ2-2, with 10 bases identical to TRBD2. V gave up 5 bases and J gave up 5 bases; unmatched junction bases: 5. The CDR3 is made up of 15 amino acids. Germline assignment: CDR1 SGHTA and CDR2 FQGTGA. CDR3 loop: CASSLMTSGTGELFF. The CDR3 DNA reads TGTGCCAGCAGCCTGATGACTAGCGGGACCGGGGAGCTGTTTTTT.

The CDR3 spells CASSDRDLPYNEQFF. CDR3 sequence (DNA): TGTGCCAGCAGCGACCGGGACTTGCCATACAATGAGCAGTTCTTC. The chain carries TRBV9 and TRBJ2-1; possible D gene TRBD2, 6 bases. CDR3 length: 15 residues. Per germline, CDR1 SGDLS and CDR2 YYNGEE. Trimming left V 3 bases short and J 4 bases short, with 14 bases between.

The chain is built from TRBV3-1 (or the pseudogene TRBV3-2) and TRBJ2-7; 8 positions agree with TRBD2. Trimming took 7 bases from V and 5 from J; bases not matched to a gene: 10. The V gene's germline CDR1 is LGHDT and CDR2 YNNKEL (reference sequence). There are 14 residues in the CDR3. CDR3 loop: CASMAGLAGDEQYF. CDR3 DNA: TGTGCCAGCATGGCAGGGCTAGCGGGCGACGAGCAGTACTTC.

The chain employs TRBV7-2 and TRBJ1-5; a possible D gene is TRBD1 (6 bases). This CDR3 contains 15 residues. Germline assignment: CDR1 SGHTA and CDR2 FQGNSA. V was pared by 5 bases and J by 7 bases, with 18 bases between. CDR3 sequence (DNA): TGTGCCAGCAGCAGCGATATCGGGACACTCCAGCCCCAGCATTTT. Protein sequence: CASSSDIGTLQPQHF.

The rearrangement uses TRBV27 and TRBJ2-1; the match to TRBD2 covers 8 bases. The CDR3 runs 18 residues. Trimming cost V 6 bases and J 2 bases; bases outside gene matches: 15. Germline V CDR1 and CDR2: MNHEY, SMNVEV (reference sequence). CDR3 sequence: CASSLRPVFSGTYNEQFF. The DNA for the CDR3 is TGTGCCAGCAGCCTCAGGCCCGTTTTTAGCGGGACCTACAATGAGCAGTTCTTC.

V usage is TRBV18 and J usage is TRBJ2-2; D uncertain. V gave up 3 bases and J gave up 6 bases, with 11 bases separating them. The CDR3 totals 14 residues. Germline CDR1 and CDR2: KGHSH and LQKENI. CDR3 protein: CASSPSRWPGELFF. In DNA form, the CDR3 reads TGTGCCAGCTCACCTTCTAGGTGGCCCGGGGAGCTGTTTTTT.

As regards this clone: Other DNA sequences from this sample encode an identical CDR3 as well. This chain uses TRBV19 with TRBJ2-1; 7 nucleotides match TRBD2. The CDR3 totals 15 residues. J was trimmed by 0 bases and V by 6 bases; bases with no gene match: 5. Germline V lookup: CDR1 LNHDA, CDR2 SQIVND (reference sequence). CDR3 coding DNA: TGTGCCAGTAGCCCTAGCGGAAGCTCCTACAATGAGCAGTTCTTC. Translated, it gives CASSPSGSSYNEQFF.

This clone was counted once. V is TRBV9 and J is TRBJ1-5; D is undetermined. CDR3 size: 19 residues. Trimming took 0 bases from V and 4 from J, leaving 23 bases between them. Germline CDR1 is SGDLS and CDR2 is YYNGEE. CDR3 coding DNA: TGTGCCAGCAGCGTAGCCCGAACCGGACGGACGAAAGCTAATCAGCCCCAGCATTTT. Its protein product is CASSVARTGRTKANQPQHF.

The chain uses TRBV28 and TRBJ1-3, with D uncertain. CDR3 length: 14 amino acids. CDR1 is MDHEN and CDR2 is SYDVKM in the germline V gene. V shed 9 bases and J shed 3 bases, with 15 bases lying between them. DNA for the CDR3: TGTGCCAGTACGGACCGCTCCCTTGGAAACACCATATATTTT. It is translated as CASTDRSLGNTIYF. The complete variable domain, with remaining parts taken from reference TRBV28 and TRBJ1-3, reads DVKVTQSSRYLVKRTGEKVFLECVQDMDHENMFWYRQDPGLGLRLIYFSYDVKMKEKGDIPEGYSVSREKKERFSLILESASTNQTSMYLCASTDRSLGNTIYFGEGSWLTVV.

This sequence joins TRBV27 and TRBJ2-7; D gene uncertain. Germline V gene sequence: CDR1 MNHEY, CDR2 SMNVEV (reference sequence). The CDR3 runs to 13 residues. Trimming cost V 5 bases and J 2 bases, with 10 bases left between them. The CDR3 coding sequence is TGTGCCAGCAGTCCCTTTAGTGCCTACGAGCAGTACTTC. Translated, it gives CASSPFSAYEQYF.

The chain combines TRBV6-1 with TRBJ2-1, with D tentatively TRBD2 (6 bases). The CDR3 extends over 16 amino acids. V dropped 2 bases and J dropped 3 bases, with 14 bases sitting between them. Germline CDR1 is MNHNS and CDR2 is SASEGT. The CDR3 protein is CASSELVAGSYNEQFF. The DNA of the CDR3 is TGTGCCAGCAGTGAACTGGTGGCGGGAAGCTACAATGAGCAGTTCTTC.

The CDR3 loop reads CASSDLGGESGYGYTF. CDR3 bases: TGTGCCAGCAGTGACTTGGGGGGCGAGTCTGGCTATGGCTACACCTTC. The chain uses TRBV2 and TRBJ1-2; possible D gene TRBD1, 6 bases. The CDR3 is made up of 16 amino acids. Trimming left V 3 bases short and J 4 bases short, with 18 bases between. Germline CDR1 reads SNHLY; CDR2 reads FYNNEI.

V and J are TRBV28 and TRBJ1-1, with 8 positions matching TRBD1. The CDR3 runs 15 residues. The V segment lost 6 bases and the J segment 0 bases; nucleotides outside the gene matches: 6. CDR1 MDHEN and CDR2 SYDVKM come from the germline V gene. CDR3 loop: CASRRTGGVNTEAFF. CDR3 nucleotide sequence: TGTGCCAGCAGGCGAACAGGGGGTGTGAACACTGAAGCTTTCTTT. Full variable domain (missing parts from reference TRBV28 and TRBJ1-1): DVKVTQSSRYLVKRTGEKVFLECVQDMDHENMFWYRQDPGLGLRLIYFSYDVKMKEKGDIPEGYSVSREKKERFSLILESASTNQTSMYLCASRRTGGVNTEAFFGQGTRLTVV.

The CDR3 loop reads CASSYSMLQPQHF. The CDR3 nucleotides are TGTGCCAGCAGTTACTCGATGCTTCAGCCCCAGCATTTT. This chain joins TRBV6-5 and TRBJ1-5; D not resolved. The CDR3 runs 13 residues. Trimming took off 0 bases at V and 6 bases at J, with 6 bases between the two ends. CDR1 is MNHEY and CDR2 is SVGAGI in the germline V gene.

This chain connects TRBV3-1 (or the pseudogene TRBV3-2) to TRBJ2-7; 8 bases match TRBD1. This CDR3 has 14 amino acids. Germline-derived CDR1 and CDR2 are LGHDT and YNNKEL (reference sequence). Losses at the gene ends were 4 bases for V and 0 bases for J; bases not matched to a gene: 2. CDR3 protein: CASSRQGNSYEQYF. The CDR3 coding sequence is TGTGCCAGCAGCCGACAGGGGAACTCCTACGAGCAGTACTTC.

The CDR3 DNA sequence: TGTGCCAGCAGCCTAGACCCGCAGTCCTACAATGAGCAGTTCTTC. Translated: CASSLDPQSYNEQFF. This chain links TRBV3-1 (or the pseudogene TRBV3-2) with TRBJ2-1; D is unresolved. Germline CDR1 and CDR2: LGHDT and YNNKEL (reference sequence). CDR3 length: 15 residues. Trimming shortened V by 4 bases and J by 1 base, and 11 bases separated the two germline ends.

The J gene is TRBJ1-4, the V gene TRBV7-9; D is undetermined. Per the germline V gene, CDR1 is SEHNR and CDR2 is FQNEAQ (reference sequence). CDR3 size: 15 residues. V was shortened by 5 bases and J by 0 bases, with 10 bases between the two germline ends. The CDR3 DNA reads TGTGCCAGCAGCACACAACAGTCAACTAATGAAAAACTGTTTTTT. Amino acids: CASSTQQSTNEKLFF.

The chain combines TRBV6-6 with TRBJ1-2; TRBD1 is a possible D gene (5 bases). There are 13 residues in the CDR3. Between the trimmed V and J ends, which lost 7 bases and 2 bases, there was a span of 11 bases. From germline, CDR1 is MNHNY and CDR2 SVGAGI (reference sequence). The CDR3 bases are TGTGCCAGCACCCCAGGGCCCAACTATGGCTACACCTTC. It specifies CASTPGPNYGYTF.

The V and J genes are TRBV3-1 (or the pseudogene TRBV3-2) and TRBJ2-1; D remains unclear. The length of the CDR3 is 14 residues. Germline-derived CDR1 and CDR2 are LGHDT and YNNKEL (reference sequence). V lost 0 bases and J lost 9, with 12 bases in between. The chain's CDR3 is CASSQDWLSSEQFF. The CDR3 DNA follows: TGTGCCAGCAGCCAAGATTGGCTCTCTAGTGAGCAGTTCTTC.

The chain uses TRBV2 and TRBJ1-3; the match to TRBD1 covers 9 bases. Germline lookup yields CDR1 SNHLY and CDR2 FYNNEI. The CDR3 extends over 15 amino acids. With 6 bases clipped from V and 6 bases from J, the junction kept 9 bases outside the gene matches. The CDR3 loop reads CASSLNRGPANTIYF. CDR3 coding DNA: TGTGCCAGCAGCCTCAACAGGGGGCCGGCAAACACCATATATTTT.